The 16 T cell receptor beta chains presented below share a single source sample, sequenced in a study of OX40 agonist ivuxolimab in advanced cancers. Sequencing used immunoSEQ multiplex PCR; TCRdb keeps in-frame clones, though not all of them. In the table there are about 71,000 clones, about 81% of which are singletons. The sequencing used CD4+ or CD8+ T cells sorted from blood, collected in a trial of the OX40 agonist ivuxolimab. These receptors all stem from an adult with an advanced solid tumor such as melanoma, head and neck, liver or kidney cancer.

This clone was found once. The gene calls are TRBV5-6 and TRBJ2-5, with D perhaps matching TRBD2 (5 bases). Germline values: CDR1 SGHDT, CDR2 YYEEEE. V was shortened by 5 bases and J by 5 bases, with 10 bases between the two germline ends. The length of the CDR3 is 12 residues. CDR3: CASRRERETQYF. The CDR3 bases are TGTGCCAGCAGGAGGGAGCGCGAGACCCAGTACTTC.

This clone was picked up a small number of times. The gene calls are TRBV23-1 and TRBJ2-1, with TRBD1 matching over 10 bases. TRBV23-1 is recorded as an ORF, its role being uncertain. V shed 5 bases, J shed 7 bases, and the junction held 5 bases outside the gene matches. The length of the CDR3 is 14 residues. The CDR3 DNA sequence: TGCGCCAGCAGTTGCCGGACAGGGGGGAATGAGCAGTTCTTC. Protein product: CASSCRTGGNEQFF.

As regards this clone: This likely came from a read error, as a far larger clone is one base away. J is TRBJ1-5 and V is TRBV5-1; D is uncertain. V was shortened by 0 bases and J by 2 bases, with 18 bases between the two germline ends. The CDR3 is made up of 18 amino acids. Per the germline V gene, CDR1 is SGHRS and CDR2 is YFSETQ. CDR3 in DNA: TGCGCCAGCAGCTTGGGATCTCTTCTGGGTGTTCGCAATCAGCCCCAGCATTTT. Its protein product is CASSLGSLLGVRNQPQHF.

This rearrangement joins TRBV9 to TRBJ1-6; no clear D gene. Germline V lookup: CDR1 SGDLS, CDR2 YYNGEE. Trimming cost V 2 bases and J 8 bases, with 11 bases left between them. There are 14 residues in the CDR3. For the CDR3, the DNA is TGTGCCAGCAGCGTCGGCAGGCAATATTCACCCCTCCACTTT. This sequence encodes CASSVGRQYSPLHF.

The CDR3 region is CASRPGDSPLHF. CDR3 DNA sequence: TGTGCCAGCAGACCGGGTGATTCACCCCTCCACTTT. V usage is TRBV28 and J usage is TRBJ1-6, with D hard to call. The CDR3 runs 12 residues. Trimming left V 6 bases short and J 8 bases short, with 8 bases between. CDR1 is MDHEN and CDR2 is SYDVKM in the germline V gene.

The V and J genes are TRBV5-4 and TRBJ1-4, with a possible D match to TRBD1 (6 bases). This CDR3 has 14 amino acids. Trimming stripped 2 bases from V and 3 bases from J, with 8 bases between. Germline V lookup: CDR1 SGHNT, CDR2 YYREEE (reference sequence). CDR3 in amino acids: CASSFKGANEKLFF. CDR3 in DNA: TGTGCCAGCAGCTTCAAGGGGGCTAATGAAAAACTGTTTTTT.

This chain uses TRBV30 with TRBJ1-5; TRBD1 aligns across 7 bases. The length of the CDR3 is 14 residues. The germline gives CDR1 GTSNPN, CDR2 SVGIG (reference sequence). V shed 2 bases and J 3 bases; nucleotides not matched to a gene: 4. CDR3 sequence reads: CAWSKGGNNQPQHF. The DNA of the CDR3 is TGTGCCTGGAGTAAAGGGGGCAACAATCAGCCCCAGCATTTT.

The chain combines TRBV5-1 with TRBJ1-2; 7 nucleotides line up with TRBD1. Germline trimming cut 4 bases from V and 4 bases from J; bases unmatched to any gene: 7. Per the germline V gene, CDR1 is SGHRS and CDR2 is YFSETQ. CDR3 size: 14 residues. DNA of the CDR3: TGCGCCAGCAGCGTTACAGGGGCTCGCTATGGCTACACCTTC. Encoded protein: CASSVTGARYGYTF.

The chain is built from TRBV9 and TRBJ2-7; D gene ambiguous. V lost 3 bases and J 0 bases, leaving 7 bases between the germline ends. The CDR3 covers 13 residues. Germline values: CDR1 SGDLS, CDR2 YYNGEE. CDR3 sequence: CASSAQPSYEQYF. The CDR3 region has the DNA TGTGCCAGCAGCGCCCAACCCTCCTACGAGCAGTACTTC.

V is TRBV19 and J is TRBJ2-5; 11 nucleotides match TRBD2. The germline CDR1 and CDR2 sequences are LNHDA and SQIVND (reference sequence). Losses at the gene ends were 5 bases for V and 5 bases for J; bases not matched to a gene: 7. The CDR3 loop spans 15 amino acids. This CDR3 reads CASSARTSGRETQYF. The CDR3 DNA reads TGTGCCAGTAGTGCTAGGACTAGCGGGCGGGAGACCCAGTACTTC.

V gene TRBV2 combines with J gene TRBJ1-1; D is unresolved. V shed 9 bases and J shed 5 bases, with 19 bases lying between them. The CDR3 is 14 amino acids. Germline V gives CDR1 SNHLY, CDR2 FYNNEI. Here the CDR3 reads CASYPLGMVTEAFF. For the CDR3, the DNA is TGTGCCAGTTACCCCCTGGGCATGGTTACTGAAGCTTTCTTT. Based on the CDR3 plus reference TRBV2 and TRBJ1-1, the full variable domain is EPEVTQTPSHQVTQMGQEVILRCVPISNHLYFYWYRQILGQKVEFLVSFYNNEISEKSEIFDDQFSVERPDGSNFTLKIRSTKLEDSAMYFCASYPLGMVTEAFFGQGTRLTVV.

This CDR3 is CASSLYERETTDTQYF. CDR3 coding DNA: TGTGCCAGCAGCTTATACGAGCGGGAGACCACAGATACGCAGTATTTT. This chain links TRBV7-2 with TRBJ2-3, with TRBD2 matching over 8 bases. The germline V gene has CDR1 SGHTA and CDR2 FQGNSA. This CDR3 spans 16 amino acids. V lost 2 bases and J lost 2; bases outside the gene matches: 6.

The chain employs TRBV18 and TRBJ2-7; 7 bases line up with TRBD1. The CDR3 totals 13 residues. Losses at the gene ends were 3 bases for V and 6 bases for J; bases not matched to a gene: 5. Germline loops: CDR1 KGHSH, CDR2 LQKENI. Here the CDR3 DNA reads TGTGCCAGCTCACCTCGTTGGACAGGCGAGCAGTACTTC. This sequence encodes CASSPRWTGEQYF.

This clone is medium-sized by share. The genes are TRBV2 and TRBJ1-3, with no clear D. The germline V gene has CDR1 SNHLY and CDR2 FYNNEI. This CDR3 contains 14 residues. Trimming removed 3 bases at V and 0 bases at J, with 6 bases between. CDR3 sequence reads: CASSDEYSGNTIYF. As DNA, the CDR3 is TGTGCCAGCAGTGATGAGTACTCTGGAAACACCATATATTTT.

As DNA, the CDR3 is TGCGCCAGCAGCTTGACGGGCAACACCGGGGAGCTGTTTTTT. This codes for CASSLTGNTGELFF. V is TRBV5-1 and J is TRBJ2-2; D is unresolved. Germline V CDR1 and CDR2: SGHRS, YFSETQ. The CDR3 sequence is 14 residues long. The V and J ends lost 1 base and 2 bases respectively, with 6 bases between them.

The J gene is TRBJ1-2, the V gene TRBV4-2, with D possibly being TRBD1 (6 bases). The CDR3 loop spans 16 amino acids. Germline assignment: CDR1 LGHNA and CDR2 YNFKEQ. V was pared by 0 bases and J by 5 bases, with 16 bases between. CDR3 bases: TGTGCCAGCAGCCAAGAAGGCGGACAGACAATTTATGGCTACACCTTC. Its protein is CASSQEGGQTIYGYTF.